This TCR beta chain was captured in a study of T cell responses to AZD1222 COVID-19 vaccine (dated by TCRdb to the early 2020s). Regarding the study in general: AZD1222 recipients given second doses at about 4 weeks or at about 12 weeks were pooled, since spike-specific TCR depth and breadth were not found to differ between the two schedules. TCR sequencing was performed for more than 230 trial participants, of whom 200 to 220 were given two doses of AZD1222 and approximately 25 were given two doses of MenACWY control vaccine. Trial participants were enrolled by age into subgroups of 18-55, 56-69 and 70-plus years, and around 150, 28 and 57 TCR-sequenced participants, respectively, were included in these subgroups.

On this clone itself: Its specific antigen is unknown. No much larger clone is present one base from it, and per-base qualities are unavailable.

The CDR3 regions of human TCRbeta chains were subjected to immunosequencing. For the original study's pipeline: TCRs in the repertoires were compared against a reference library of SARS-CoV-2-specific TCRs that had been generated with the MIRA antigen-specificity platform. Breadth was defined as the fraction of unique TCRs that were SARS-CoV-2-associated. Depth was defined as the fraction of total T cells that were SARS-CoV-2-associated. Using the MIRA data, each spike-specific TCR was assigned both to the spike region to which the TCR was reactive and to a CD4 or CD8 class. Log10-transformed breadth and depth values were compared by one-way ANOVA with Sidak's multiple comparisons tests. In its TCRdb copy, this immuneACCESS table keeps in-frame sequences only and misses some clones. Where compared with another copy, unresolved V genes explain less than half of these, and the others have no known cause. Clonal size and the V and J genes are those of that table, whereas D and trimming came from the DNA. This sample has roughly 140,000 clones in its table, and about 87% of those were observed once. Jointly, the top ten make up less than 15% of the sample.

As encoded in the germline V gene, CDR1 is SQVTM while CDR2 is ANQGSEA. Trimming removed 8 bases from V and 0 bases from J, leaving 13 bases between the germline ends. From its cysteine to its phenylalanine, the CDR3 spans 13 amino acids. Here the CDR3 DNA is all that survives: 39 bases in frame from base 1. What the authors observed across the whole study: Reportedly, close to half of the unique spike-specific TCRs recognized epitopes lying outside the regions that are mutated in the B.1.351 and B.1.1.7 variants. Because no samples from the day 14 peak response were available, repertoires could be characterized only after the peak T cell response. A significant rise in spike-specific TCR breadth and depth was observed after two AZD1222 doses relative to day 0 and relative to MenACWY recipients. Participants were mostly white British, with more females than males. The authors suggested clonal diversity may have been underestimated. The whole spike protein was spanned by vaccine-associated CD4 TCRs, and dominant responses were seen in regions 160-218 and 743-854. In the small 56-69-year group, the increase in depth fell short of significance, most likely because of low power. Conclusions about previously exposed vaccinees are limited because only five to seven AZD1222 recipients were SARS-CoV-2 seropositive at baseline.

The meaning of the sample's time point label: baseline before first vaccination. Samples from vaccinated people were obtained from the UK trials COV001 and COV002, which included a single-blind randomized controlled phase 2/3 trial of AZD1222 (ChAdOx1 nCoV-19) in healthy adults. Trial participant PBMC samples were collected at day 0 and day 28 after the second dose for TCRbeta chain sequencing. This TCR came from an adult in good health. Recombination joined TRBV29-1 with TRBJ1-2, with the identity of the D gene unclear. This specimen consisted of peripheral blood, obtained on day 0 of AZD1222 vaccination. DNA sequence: TGCAGCACAGATTCGTCTTCTAACTATGGCTACACCTTC. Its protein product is CSTDSSSNYGYTF.